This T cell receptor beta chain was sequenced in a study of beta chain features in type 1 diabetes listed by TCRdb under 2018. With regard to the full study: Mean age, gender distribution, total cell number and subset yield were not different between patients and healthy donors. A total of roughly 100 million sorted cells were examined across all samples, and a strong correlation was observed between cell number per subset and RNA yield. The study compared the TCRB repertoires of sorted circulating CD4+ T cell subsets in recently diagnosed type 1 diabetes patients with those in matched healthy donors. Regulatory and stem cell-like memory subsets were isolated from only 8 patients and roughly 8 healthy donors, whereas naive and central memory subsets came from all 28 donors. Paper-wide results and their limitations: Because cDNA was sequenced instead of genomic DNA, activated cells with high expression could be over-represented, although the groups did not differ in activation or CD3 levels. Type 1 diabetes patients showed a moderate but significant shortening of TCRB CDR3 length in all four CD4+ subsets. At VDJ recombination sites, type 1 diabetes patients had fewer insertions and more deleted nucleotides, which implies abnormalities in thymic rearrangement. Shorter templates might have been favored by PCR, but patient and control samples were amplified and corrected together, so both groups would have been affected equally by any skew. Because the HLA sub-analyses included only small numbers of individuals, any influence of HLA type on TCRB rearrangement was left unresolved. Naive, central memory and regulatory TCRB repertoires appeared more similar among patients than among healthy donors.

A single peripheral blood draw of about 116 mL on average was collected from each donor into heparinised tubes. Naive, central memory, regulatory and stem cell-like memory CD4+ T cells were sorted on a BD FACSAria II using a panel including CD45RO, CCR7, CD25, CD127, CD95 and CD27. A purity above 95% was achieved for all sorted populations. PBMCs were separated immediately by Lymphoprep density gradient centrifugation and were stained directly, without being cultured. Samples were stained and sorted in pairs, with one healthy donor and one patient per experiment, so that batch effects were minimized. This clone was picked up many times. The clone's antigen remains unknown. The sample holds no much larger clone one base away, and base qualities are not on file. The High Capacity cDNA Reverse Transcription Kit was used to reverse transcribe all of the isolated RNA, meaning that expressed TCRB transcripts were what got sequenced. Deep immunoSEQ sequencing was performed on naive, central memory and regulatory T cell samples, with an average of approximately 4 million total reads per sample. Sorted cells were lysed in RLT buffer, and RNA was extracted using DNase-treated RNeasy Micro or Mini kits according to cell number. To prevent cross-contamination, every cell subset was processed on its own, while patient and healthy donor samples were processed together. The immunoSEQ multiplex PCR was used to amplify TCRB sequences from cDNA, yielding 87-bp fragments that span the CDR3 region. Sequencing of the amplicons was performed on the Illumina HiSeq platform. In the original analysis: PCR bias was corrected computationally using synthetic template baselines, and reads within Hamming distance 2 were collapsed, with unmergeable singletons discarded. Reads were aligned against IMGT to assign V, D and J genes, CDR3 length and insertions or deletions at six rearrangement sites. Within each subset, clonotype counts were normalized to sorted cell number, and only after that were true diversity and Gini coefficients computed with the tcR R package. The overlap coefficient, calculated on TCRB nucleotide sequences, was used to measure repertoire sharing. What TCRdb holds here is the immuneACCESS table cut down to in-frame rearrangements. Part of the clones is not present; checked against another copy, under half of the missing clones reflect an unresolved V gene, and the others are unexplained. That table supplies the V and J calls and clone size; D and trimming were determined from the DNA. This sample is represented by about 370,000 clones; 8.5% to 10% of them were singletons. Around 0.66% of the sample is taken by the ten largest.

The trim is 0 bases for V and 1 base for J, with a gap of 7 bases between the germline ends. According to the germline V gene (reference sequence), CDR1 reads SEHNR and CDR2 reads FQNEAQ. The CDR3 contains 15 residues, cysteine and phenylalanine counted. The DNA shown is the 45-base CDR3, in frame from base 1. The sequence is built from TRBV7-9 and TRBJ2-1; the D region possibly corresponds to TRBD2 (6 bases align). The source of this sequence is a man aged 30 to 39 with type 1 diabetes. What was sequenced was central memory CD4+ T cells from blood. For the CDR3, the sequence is CASSLATSSYNEQFF. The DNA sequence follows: TGTGCCAGCAGCTTAGCGACTAGTTCCTACAATGAGCAGTTCTTC.